The entry below describes one TCR beta chain. The sample comes from a study of blood T cell repertoires in COVID-19. Study-level information: PBMCs, B-cell-depleted T cells, or T cells provided the cDNA or gDNA that made up the material.

Between the trimmed V and J ends, which lost 6 bases and 4 bases, there was a span of 4 bases. The CDR3 loop spans 11 amino acids. Germline CDR1 MDHEN, CDR2 SYDVKM. In the original processing: Cell counts per sample came from amplifying reference gene primers. Libraries were prepared by immunoSEQ multiplex PCR; TCRdb keeps only in-frame clonotypes and omits some of them. Clone size and the V and J calls come from that table; the DNA yielded D and trimming. The repertoire holds 200,000 to 300,000 clones, with roughly 87% as singletons. The sequence was collected from a man in his sixties who had recovered from COVID-19. The sequencing input was peripheral blood. V gene TRBV28 combines with J gene TRBJ1-5, with unresolved D. The CDR3 loop reads CASSPNQPQHF. The CDR3 DNA reads TGTGCCAGCAGCCCAAATCAGCCCCAGCATTTT. Filled out from reference TRBV28 and TRBJ1-5, the complete variable domain reads DVKVTQSSRYLVKRTGEKVFLECVQDMDHENMFWYRQDPGLGLRLIYFSYDVKMKEKGDIPEGYSVSREKKERFSLILESASTNQTSMYLCASSPNQPQHFGDGTRLSIL.